Following are 11 T cell receptor beta chains from one sample sequenced in a study of blood T cell repertoires in COVID-19. Data came from immunoSEQ multiplex PCR; TCRdb stores just in-frame clones and leaves some out. In the table there are approximately 260,000 clones, around nine tenths of which are singletons. What was sequenced was PBMCs or T cells enriched from blood (not recorded which). Every receptor here comes from a woman in her late teens or twenties who had recovered from COVID-19.

The gene calls are TRBV19 and TRBJ1-6; perhaps TRBD1 as D (6 bases). Germline V gene sequence: CDR1 LNHDA, CDR2 SQIVND (reference sequence). V gave up 7 bases and J gave up 9 bases, with 13 bases separating them. This CDR3 spans 13 amino acids. CDR3 in DNA: TGTGCCAGTACCCCTGGGGGCCTTTCACCCCTCCACTTT. Translating it yields CASTPGGLSPLHF.

The CDR3 sequence: CASSSGLAGDEQFF. For the CDR3, the DNA is TGTGCCAGCAGCTCGGGACTAGCGGGAGATGAGCAGTTCTTC. The J gene is TRBJ2-1, the V gene TRBV12-1; TRBD2 reflects the table's D call only, with no check against the DNA. TRBV12-1 is reported as a pseudogene. The CDR3 loop spans 14 amino acids.

In its sample, this clone was seen a few times. The V call is TRBV29-1, the J call TRBJ1-1, with D uncertain. Trimming took off 4 bases at V and 0 bases at J, with 18 bases between the two ends. CDR1 and CDR2 (germline): SQVTM, ANQGSEA. The CDR3 runs 16 residues. CDR3 in amino acids: CSVGGPGGSMNTEAFF. The CDR3 nucleotides are TGCAGCGTTGGAGGTCCCGGAGGCTCAATGAACACTGAAGCTTTCTTT.

This clone showed up just a few times. The chain combines TRBV11-1 with TRBJ2-1, with 8 bases lining up with TRBD1. The CDR3 extends over 15 amino acids. CDR1 SGHAT and CDR2 FQDESV come from the germline V gene (reference sequence). J lost 7 bases, V lost 5 bases, and 10 bases had no gene match. The CDR3 sequence: CASSPGQGRKNEQFF. CDR3 nucleotide sequence: TGTGCCAGCAGCCCCGGACAGGGAAGAAAAAATGAGCAGTTCTTC.

V usage is TRBV24-1 and J usage is TRBJ1-1, with TRBD1 as a possible D gene (6 bases). V was pared by 8 bases and J by 0 bases, with 9 bases between. This CDR3 spans 13 amino acids. CDR1 is KGHDR, CDR2 SFDVKD, per germline. The CDR3 region is CATKGTMNTEAFF. CDR3 coding DNA: TGTGCCACCAAAGGGACAATGAACACTGAAGCTTTCTTT.

The V call is TRBV5-5, the J call TRBJ2-1; 7 bases map to TRBD1. Germline V CDR1 and CDR2: SGHKS, YYEKEE (reference sequence). The V segment lost 4 bases and the J segment 6 bases; nucleotides outside the gene matches: 19. The CDR3 totals 18 residues. CDR3 sequence reads: CASSPPSTQGTRGNEQFF. The DNA for the CDR3 is TGTGCCAGCAGCCCCCCTTCGACACAGGGGACAAGGGGCAATGAGCAGTTCTTC.

The chain couples TRBV27 to TRBJ2-2, with D possibly matching TRBD2 (6 bases). This CDR3 region has 15 residues. Germline CDR1 reads MNHEY; CDR2 reads SMNVEV (reference sequence). The germline V and J ends were trimmed by 4 bases and 3 bases, with 12 bases remaining between them. Here the CDR3 reads CASSSYPGDTGELFF. The CDR3 DNA follows: TGTGCCAGCAGTTCGTACCCGGGGGACACCGGGGAGCTGTTTTTT.

A single count supports this clone. The chain couples TRBV19 to TRBJ1-1; a weak D match, TRBD1 (6 bases). Germline V gene sequence: CDR1 LNHDA, CDR2 SQIVND (reference sequence). Trimming shortened V by 5 bases and J by 2 bases, and 15 bases separated the two germline ends. The length of the CDR3 is 15 residues. CDR3 residues: CASSAEQGLNTEAFF. The DNA of the CDR3 is TGTGCCAGTAGTGCGGAACAGGGATTAAACACTGAAGCTTTCTTT.

The V and J genes are TRBV13 and TRBJ2-7; 12 bases map to TRBD2. V shed 4 bases and J 2 bases; nucleotides not matched to a gene: 6. This CDR3 is built from 16 residues. The V gene's germline CDR1 is PRHDT and CDR2 FYEKMQ (reference sequence). In DNA form, the CDR3 reads TGTGCCAGCAGCTCCCGACTAGCGGGAGACACCTACGAGCAGTACTTC. This gives the protein CASSSRLAGDTYEQYF.

With regard to this clone: The sample has other DNA sequences that encode this CDR3 too. The chain is built from TRBV18 and TRBJ1-1; D is ambiguous. Trimming took off 3 bases at V and 1 base at J, with 6 bases between the two ends. CDR1 is KGHSH and CDR2 is LQKENI in the germline V gene. The length of the CDR3 is 13 residues. The CDR3 loop is CASSPTENTEAFF. CDR3 DNA: TGTGCCAGCTCACCCACAGAGAACACTGAAGCTTTCTTT.

This clone was counted a single time. The rearrangement links TRBV11-2 to TRBJ2-1; TRBD1 agrees at 7 bases. The CDR3 is made up of 17 amino acids. V shed 0 bases and J 8 bases; nucleotides not matched to a gene: 13. Germline loops: CDR1 SGHAT, CDR2 FQNNGV. The CDR3 sequence is CASSLDPLGTQGDEQFF. The CDR3 DNA sequence: TGTGCCAGCAGCTTAGATCCTTTGGGGACCCAGGGGGATGAGCAGTTCTTC.